One and the same sample provided the 31 T cell receptor beta chains below, sequenced in a study of CD8 T cells in Susac syndrome. The authors reverse transcribed roughly 0.45 to 1 ug RNA with random hexamers. MiXCR, applied by TCRdb to the immunoSEQ multiplex PCR reads, yields one record per CDR3 protein. The sample records about 150,000 distinct CDR3 sequences, more than 90% being singletons. Sequenced input: CD4+ T cells from PBMCs. These receptors came from a human donor with Susac syndrome.

The chain uses TRBV29-1 and TRBJ1-2, with no clear D. Germline V gives CDR1 SQVTM, CDR2 ANQGSEA. The CDR3 has 12 amino acids. Trimming took 4 bases from V and 10 from J, leaving 16 bases between them. CDR3 protein: CSVARGRDDYTF. The CDR3 nucleotides are TGCAGCGTTGCCCGGGGTAGGGATGACTACACCTTC.

CDR3 bases: TGCGCCAGCAGCTTGGATGCGGGAAACTATGGCTACACCTTC. It is translated as CASSLDAGNYGYTF. The rearrangement links TRBV5-1 to TRBJ1-2; D is uncertain. The CDR3 runs to 14 residues. The germline gives CDR1 SGHRS, CDR2 YFSETQ. V was clipped by 0 bases and J by 2 bases, with 8 bases between them. Full variable domain (remainder filled in from reference TRBV5-1 and TRBJ1-2): KAGVTQTPRYLIKTRGQQVTLSCSPISGHRSVSWYQQTPGQGLQFLFEYFSETQRNKGNFPGRFSGRQFSNSRSEMNVSTLELGDSALYLCASSLDAGNYGYTFGSGTRLTVV.

The J gene is TRBJ2-2, the V gene TRBV24-1, with D possibly matching TRBD2 (6 bases). This CDR3 comprises 16 residues. Trimming removed 0 bases from V and 1 base from J, with 8 bases in between. Germline loops: CDR1 KGHDR, CDR2 SFDVKD. The CDR3 here is CATSDLTGENTGELFF. In DNA form, the CDR3 reads TGTGCCACCAGTGATTTGACGGGAGAGAACACCGGGGAGCTGTTTTTT.

V is TRBV24-1 and J is TRBJ2-1; tentative D call: TRBD1 (5 bases). The CDR3 is made up of 14 amino acids. CDR1 KGHDR and CDR2 SFDVKD come from the germline V gene. Trimming stripped 5 bases from V and 7 bases from J, with 14 bases between. The CDR3 region is CATSGGRGLNEQFF. The CDR3 DNA sequence: TGTGCCACCAGTGGTGGAAGGGGCTTAAATGAGCAGTTCTTC.

The chain joins TRBV5-1 to TRBJ1-2, with D possibly being TRBD1 (5 bases). The V and J ends lost 4 bases and 2 bases respectively, with 12 bases between them. Germline V CDR1 and CDR2: SGHRS, YFSETQ. The CDR3 contains 14 residues. CDR3: CASSPLGPNYGYTF. The CDR3 DNA reads as TGCGCCAGCAGCCCATTGGGGCCCAACTATGGCTACACCTTC.

The rearrangement uses TRBV2 and TRBJ1-5; possible D gene TRBD1, 5 bases. Germline V gives CDR1 SNHLY, CDR2 FYNNEI. The V and J ends lost 5 bases and 2 bases respectively, with 16 bases between them. The CDR3 contains 16 residues. The CDR3 protein is CASSRDSGAGNQPQHF. Written as DNA, the CDR3 is TGTGCCAGCAGTCGGGACTCTGGGGCGGGCAATCAGCCCCAGCATTTT.

The count of this clonotype is one. The DNA for the CDR3 is TGCAGTGCAAAGGCGGGAGGGGTGAGAGAGCAGTTCTTC. This codes for CSAKAGGVREQFF. The chain employs TRBV20-1 and TRBJ2-1; 9 nucleotides match TRBD2. V lost 6 bases and J lost 10; bases outside the gene matches: 10. Germline loops: CDR1 DFQATT, CDR2 SNEGSKA (reference sequence). The CDR3 is 13 residues long.

V usage is TRBV4-1 and J usage is TRBJ2-3; the D is unclear. The CDR3 sequence is 15 residues long. Germline assignment: CDR1 MGHRA and CDR2 YSYEKL. Trimming pared 4 bases from V and 3 bases from J, leaving 14 bases between. The DNA of the CDR3 is TGCGCCAGCAGCCCTCTTGGGGTGAGAACAGATACGCAGTATTTT. This codes for CASSPLGVRTDTQYF.

The chain couples TRBV6-1 to TRBJ2-1; no definite D call. Trimming cost V 11 bases and J 5 bases, with 22 bases left between them. This CDR3 region has 15 residues. Germline V CDR1 and CDR2: MNHNS, SASEGT. This CDR3 is CALYSVAPSHNEQFF. Written as DNA, the CDR3 is TGTGCCCTCTATTCGGTGGCCCCATCCCACAATGAGCAGTTCTTC.

This chain links TRBV4-1 with TRBJ2-5; no clear D. Germline CDR1 MGHRA, CDR2 YSYEKL. The CDR3 spans 12 residues. V lost 4 bases and J lost 7, with 10 bases in between. The CDR3 here is CASSLKPGTQYF. In nucleotides, the CDR3 is TGCGCCAGCAGCCTCAAACCCGGGACCCAGTACTTC.

The chain joins TRBV20-1 to TRBJ2-7, with 7 nucleotides matching TRBD2. Germline V gene sequence: CDR1 DFQATT, CDR2 SNEGSKA (reference sequence). Trimming at V came to 3 bases and at J to 6 bases, leaving 5 bases not matched to a gene. The CDR3 is 12 residues long. In nucleotides, the CDR3 is TGCAGTGCTAGGTGGCTAGCGGTCGAGCAGTACTTC. This encodes CSARWLAVEQYF.

This chain uses TRBV19 with TRBJ2-7; maybe TRBD2 (5 bases). V shed 5 bases and J shed 4 bases, with 9 bases lying between them. This CDR3 region has 12 residues. Per the germline V gene, CDR1 is LNHDA and CDR2 is SQIVND (reference sequence). CDR3 DNA: TGTGCCAGTAGTTCGGGGTTTTACGAGCAGTACTTC. This sequence encodes CASSSGFYEQYF.

The sample holds one count of this clonotype. The rearrangement links TRBV5-1 to TRBJ1-2; D gene unclear. The CDR3 runs 13 residues. Germline V lookup: CDR1 SGHRS, CDR2 YFSETQ. Trimming removed 0 bases at V and 2 bases at J, with 5 bases between. The chain's CDR3 is CASSLALNYGYTF. DNA for the CDR3: TGCGCCAGCAGCTTGGCGCTGAACTATGGCTACACCTTC.

V and J are TRBV5-6 and TRBJ2-7; unclear D gene. CDR3 length: 15 amino acids. Trimming took off 1 base at V and 0 bases at J, with 11 bases between the two ends. The V gene's germline CDR1 is SGHDT and CDR2 YYEEEE. CDR3 residues: CASSLRDRDSYEQYF. The CDR3 nucleotides read TGTGCCAGCAGCTTGCGAGATCGAGACTCCTACGAGCAGTACTTC.

V is TRBV7-9 and J is TRBJ2-2; D not resolved. V shed 2 bases and J shed 0 bases, with 4 bases lying between them. The length of the CDR3 is 14 residues. Germline lookup yields CDR1 SEHNR and CDR2 FQNEAQ (reference sequence). Here the CDR3 reads CASSLLANTGELFF. CDR3 DNA sequence: TGTGCCAGCAGCTTACTAGCGAACACCGGGGAGCTGTTTTTT.

The genes are TRBV10-3 and TRBJ2-7; 7 bases fit TRBD1. Germline V gene lookup returns CDR1 ENHRY and CDR2 SYGVKD. The CDR3 runs 14 residues. The V segment lost 3 bases and the J segment 2 bases; nucleotides outside the gene matches: 4. The CDR3, as DNA: TGTGCCATCAGTGATTACGGGACAGCCTACGAGCAGTACTTC. Its translation is CAISDYGTAYEQYF.

J is TRBJ2-5 and V is TRBV4-1, with TRBD2 as a possible D gene (5 bases). This CDR3 has 15 amino acids. V was cut by 1 base and J by 5 bases, with 14 bases left in between. Germline V CDR1 and CDR2: MGHRA, YSYEKL. The CDR3 DNA reads TGCGCCAGCAGCCAAGGATTGGGTAGAGGGGAGACCCAGTACTTC. It is translated as CASSQGLGRGETQYF.

The V gene is TRBV29-1, the J gene TRBJ1-3; 8 bases match TRBD1. CDR3 size: 12 residues. The V and J ends lost 5 bases and 8 bases, in that order; junction bases with no gene match: 5. The germline V gene encodes CDR1 SQVTM and CDR2 ANQGSEA. CDR3 amino acids: CSVSQGADTIYF. As DNA, the CDR3 is TGCAGCGTTTCCCAGGGGGCGGACACCATATATTTT.

As for this clonotype: One junction end disagrees with the germline gene, perhaps due to a read error. The chain recombines TRBV7-8 with TRBJ2-2; D is ambiguous. This CDR3 spans 14 amino acids. Germline V gives CDR1 SGHVS, CDR2 FQNEAQ. CDR3 protein: CASSLSSATEELFF. CDR3 bases: TGTGCCAGCAGCTTAAGTTCCGCTACCGAGGAGCTGTTTTTT.

This clonotype was recorded only once. This chain joins TRBV6-5 and TRBJ1-1; tentatively, D is TRBD1 (6 bases). Trimming stripped 2 bases from V and 5 bases from J, with 9 bases between. CDR3 length equals 13 residues. Germline CDR1 is MNHEY and CDR2 is SVGAGI. Here the CDR3 reads CASSYRGETEAFF. The CDR3 nucleotides are TGTGCCAGCAGTTACAGGGGGGAGACTGAAGCTTTCTTT.

V gene TRBV6-1 combines with J gene TRBJ1-4; D call uncertain. Germline CDR1 and CDR2: MNHNS and SASEGT. The ends were cut back, 6 bases at V and 0 bases at J, with 17 bases in the middle. The CDR3 contains 17 residues. DNA for the CDR3: TGTGCCAGCAGCCACAGTGGACGTCCCGCAACTAATGAAAAACTGTTTTTT. Its translation: CASSHSGRPATNEKLFF.

In nucleotides, the CDR3 is TGCAGCCTCTGGACAGGGGGCTATGGCTACACCTTC. This codes for CSLWTGGYGYTF. This chain links TRBV29-1 with TRBJ1-2; 10 bases line up with TRBD1. The J segment lost 4 bases and the V segment lost 8 bases, leaving 4 bases of the junction unmatched. Germline CDR1 and CDR2: SQVTM and ANQGSEA. CDR3 length: 12 amino acids.

V and J are TRBV4-1 and TRBJ2-7, with D possibly being TRBD2 (6 bases). Per germline, CDR1 MGHRA and CDR2 YSYEKL. Trimming cost V 4 bases and J 2 bases, with 15 bases left between them. CDR3 length equals 15 residues. The CDR3 DNA reads TGCGCCAGCAGCCCCGGGGCAGGGAGGACCTACGAGCAGTACTTC. This codes for CASSPGAGRTYEQYF.

The chain employs TRBV19 and TRBJ2-1, with D possibly matching TRBD2 (5 bases). Per the germline V gene, CDR1 is LNHDA and CDR2 is SQIVND (reference sequence). The CDR3 contains 12 residues. Trimming cost V 9 bases and J 11 bases, with 17 bases left between them. The CDR3 DNA sequence: TGTGCCAGCGGCCCTTGGGGAGTTCAGCAGTTCTTC. It is translated as CASGPWGVQQFF.

This clonotype was seen once. This chain uses TRBV20-1 with TRBJ2-6, with D tentatively TRBD1 (6 bases). The V gene lost 6 bases and the J gene lost 0 bases, with 12 bases spanning the gap. Germline CDR1 and CDR2: DFQATT and SNEGSKA (reference sequence). There are 15 residues in the CDR3. The CDR3 nucleotides are TGCAGTGCCCACAGGGTGAGCTCTGGGGCCAACGTCCTGACTTTC. Its protein is CSAHRVSSGANVLTF.

The V gene is TRBV10-3, the J gene TRBJ1-4, with D unresolved. The length of the CDR3 is 12 residues. Between the trimmed V and J ends, which lost 4 bases and 3 bases, there was a span of 3 bases. CDR1 and CDR2 (germline): ENHRY, SYGVKD. The chain's CDR3 is CAISASNEKLFF. The CDR3 bases are TGTGCCATCAGTGCCTCTAATGAAAAACTGTTTTTT.

This chain links TRBV7-9 with TRBJ2-1; TRBD2 might be the D (6 bases). V lost 7 bases and J 0 bases, leaving 19 bases between the germline ends. CDR1 SEHNR and CDR2 FQNEAQ come from the germline V gene (reference sequence). The CDR3 runs to 17 residues. The CDR3 region is CASIAVRGASSYNEQFF. As DNA, the CDR3 is TGTGCCAGCATCGCGGTGCGCGGGGCGAGCTCCTACAATGAGCAGTTCTTC.

V is TRBV15 and J is TRBJ1-5; D is unresolved. The CDR3 loop spans 17 amino acids. The V gene's germline CDR1 is LNHNV and CDR2 YYDKDF (reference sequence). V was cut by 0 bases and J by 2 bases, with 14 bases left in between. As DNA, the CDR3 is TGTGCCACCAGCAGAGATTCTTTGGGGAGAGGCAATCAGCCCCAGCATTTT. This translates into CATSRDSLGRGNQPQHF.

The rearrangement joins TRBV20-1 to TRBJ2-7; D is undetermined. This CDR3 is 14 amino acids long. V lost 3 bases and J lost 3, with 15 bases in between. CDR1 is DFQATT, CDR2 SNEGSKA, per germline (reference sequence). In nucleotides, the CDR3 is TGCAGTGCTAGGCCTATAACCCAGGACTACGAGCAGTACTTC. Residues: CSARPITQDYEQYF.

This rearrangement joins TRBV9 to TRBJ1-5; 10 positions match TRBD1. V was pared by 0 bases and J by 6 bases, with 3 bases of the junction left unmatched. CDR1 and CDR2 (germline): SGDLS, YYNGEE. The length of the CDR3 is 15 residues. CDR3 DNA sequence: TGTGCCAGCAGCGTAGCGGGGACAGGGGTTCAGCCCCAGCATTTT. Its protein product is CASSVAGTGVQPQHF.

This chain links TRBV12-3 or TRBV12-4 with TRBJ2-3; D is ambiguous. CDR3 length equals 13 residues. Between the trimmed V and J ends, which lost 6 bases and 3 bases, there was a span of 10 bases. The CDR3 bases are TGTGCCAGCAGCTTGTTGAGGACAGATACGCAGTATTTT. Its translation is CASSLLRTDTQYF.